This T cell receptor beta chain was observed in a study of sequential checkpoint blockade in melanoma. Study summary: Twenty-two patients had matched tumor biopsies before treatment and at week 13 after nivolumab or ipilimumab alone.

TCRdb keeps only in-frame clones here, not all; method: immunoSEQ multiplex PCR. The table shows 8,000 or so clones, with around a quarter occurring only once. Treatment of the sample: randomized to nivolumab then ipilimumab (arm A) or the reverse (arm B). This clone was counted ten times or more. CDR1 is MNHGY and CDR2 is SAAAGT in the germline V gene. V trimming: 3 bases; J trimming: 4 bases; junction bases outside the gene matches: 5. This CDR3 is 14 amino acids long. The input for sequencing was tumor tissue (inferred from file names), taken from a patient given nivolumab and ipilimumab in sequence. This sequence joins TRBV6-8 and TRBJ1-2; 7 positions match TRBD1. The clonotype originates from a human donor with melanoma. The DNA of the CDR3 is TGTGCCAGCAGTTATCGACAGGGACTCTATGGCTACACCTTC. It yields the protein CASSYRQGLYGYTF.